Below are 3 T cell receptor beta chains sequenced from a single sample in a study of T cell responses to AZD1222 COVID-19 vaccine. The table came from immunoSEQ multiplex PCR; TCRdb's copy has only in-frame clones and leaves some out. The profile shows fewer than 200,000 clones, about 88% of them singletons. Sequenced material: peripheral blood, taken 28 days after the second AZD1222 dose. These receptors were obtained from an adult who received the AZD1222 COVID-19 vaccine.

CDR3 sequence reads: CSVEDRLGNTIYF. CDR3 sequence (DNA): TGCAGCGTTGAAGATCGGTTGGGAAACACCATATATTTT. V and J are TRBV29-1 and TRBJ1-3; unclear D gene. The V end was cut by 0 bases, the J end by 4 bases, with 7 bases between. The CDR3 runs to 13 residues. CDR1 and CDR2 (germline): SQVTM, ANQGSEA.

The DNA for the CDR3 is TGTGCCAGCAGCTTAGATCCAGATTCCTACGAGCAGTACTTC. Translating gives CASSLDPDSYEQYF. The V gene is TRBV7-8, the J gene TRBJ2-7; D ambiguous. CDR1 and CDR2 from the germline V gene are SGHVS and FQNEAQ. Trimming stripped 1 base from V and 1 base from J, with 8 bases between. This CDR3 is 14 amino acids long. Full variable domain (remainder filled in from reference TRBV7-8 and TRBJ2-7): GAGVSQSPRYKVAKRGQDVALRCDPISGHVSLFWYQQALGQGPEFLTYFQNEAQLDKSGLPSDRFFAERPEGSVSTLKIQRTQQEDSAVYLCASSLDPDSYEQYFGPGTRLTVT.

This clone was detected only once. The CDR3 nucleotides read TGTGCCAGCAGTGAAGACAGGTGGGATCAGCCCCAGCATTTT. Residues: CASSEDRWDQPQHF. The chain combines TRBV2 with TRBJ1-5, with D perhaps matching TRBD1 (5 bases). The CDR3 has 14 amino acids. The germline CDR1 and CDR2 sequences are SNHLY and FYNNEI. Trimming stripped 1 base from V and 5 bases from J, with 9 bases between.